These 31 T cell receptor beta chains share one sample of origin, sequenced in a study of blood T cell repertoires in COVID-19. TCRdb's copy holds only in-frame clones and misses some; the assay was immunoSEQ multiplex PCR. The table lists 150,000 to 200,000 clones, roughly four fifths of them singletons. Sequenced: PBMCs or T cells enriched from blood (not recorded which). All receptors come from a man aged 40-50 years who had recovered from COVID-19.

V is TRBV6-2 or TRBV6-3 and J is TRBJ2-1; TRBD2 matches 10 bases. The V segment lost 5 bases and the J segment 9 bases; nucleotides outside the gene matches: 7. This CDR3 is 14 amino acids long. Germline CDR1 and CDR2: MNHEY and SVGEGT. CDR3 region: CASSLAGVDGEQFF. The CDR3 nucleotides read TGTGCCAGCAGTCTAGCGGGAGTTGATGGTGAGCAGTTCTTC.

The chain couples TRBV19 to TRBJ2-2; unclear D gene. Germline assignment: CDR1 LNHDA and CDR2 SQIVND (reference sequence). This CDR3 has 13 amino acids. Trimming removed 7 bases from V and 8 bases from J, with 14 bases in between. CDR3 amino acids: CASITPERGELFF. The CDR3 DNA reads TGTGCCAGTATCACCCCCGAGAGGGGGGAGCTGTTTTTT.

The gene calls are TRBV7-3 and TRBJ2-2, with TRBD2 matching over 9 bases. CDR1 and CDR2 (germline): SGHTA, FQGTGA. V dropped 5 bases and J dropped 5; count of bases not matched to a gene: 6. The CDR3 runs to 15 residues. The DNA for the CDR3 is TGTGCCAGCAGCCCGGGACTAGCTGAGACCGGGGAGCTGTTTTTT. It is translated as CASSPGLAETGELFF.

The sample holds a few counts of this clone. J is TRBJ1-5 and V is TRBV5-6; D call uncertain. Trimming pared 4 bases from V and 4 bases from J, leaving 6 bases between. Germline loops: CDR1 SGHDT, CDR2 YYEEEE. The CDR3 extends over 12 amino acids. The CDR3 DNA follows: TGTGCCAGCAGCCGAGGGAATCAGCCCCAGCATTTT. Residues: CASSRGNQPQHF.

The chain joins TRBV7-2 to TRBJ2-7; 9 nucleotides align to TRBD1. This CDR3 contains 15 residues. In germline, CDR1 is SGHTA, CDR2 FQGNSA. V shed 4 bases and J 2 bases; nucleotides not matched to a gene: 6. CDR3 in amino acids: CASSYTGTGTYEQYF. CDR3 coding DNA: TGTGCCAGCAGCTACACCGGGACAGGGACCTACGAGCAGTACTTC.

The chain carries TRBV5-5 and TRBJ2-5; D call uncertain. The CDR3 has 13 residues. CDR1 and CDR2 from the germline V gene are SGHKS and YYEKEE (reference sequence). Trimming cost V 1 base and J 3 bases, with 7 bases left between them. CDR3 amino acids: CASSLTKEETQYF. In DNA form, the CDR3 reads TGTGCCAGCAGCTTGACTAAGGAAGAGACCCAGTACTTC.

The rearrangement links TRBV7-8 to TRBJ2-7; D possibly corresponds to TRBD1 (5 bases). Germline CDR1 and CDR2: SGHVS and FQNEAQ. This CDR3 has 15 residues. Trimming removed 1 base at V and 2 bases at J, with 12 bases between. The CDR3 protein is CASSLGLKTAYEQYV. The CDR3 DNA follows: TGTGCCAGCAGCTTAGGTCTAAAGACAGCCTACGAGCAGTACGTC.

The chain has TRBV19 and TRBJ2-1; 10 bases match TRBD2. The CDR3 loop spans 15 amino acids. J lost 7 bases, V lost 7 bases, and 10 bases had no gene match. Germline-derived CDR1 and CDR2 are LNHDA and SQIVND (reference sequence). In nucleotides, the CDR3 is TGTGCCAGTAAAATAGCGGGAGGTAGAGATAATGAGCAGTTCTTC. This encodes CASKIAGGRDNEQFF.

This clone came up once. This chain links TRBV4-2 with TRBJ2-1; 7 nucleotides line up with TRBD2. There are 18 residues in the CDR3. CDR1 and CDR2 from the germline V gene are LGHNA and YNFKEQ. Trimming took 1 base from V and 5 from J; bases not matched to a gene: 14. The CDR3 protein is CASSQGLRRLAEDNEQFF. The CDR3 region has the DNA TGTGCCAGCAGCCAAGGCCTCCGGAGGCTAGCGGAGGACAATGAGCAGTTCTTC.

V and J are TRBV24-1 and TRBJ1-4; 11 nucleotides match TRBD1. Germline V gives CDR1 KGHDR, CDR2 SFDVKD. This CDR3 contains 14 residues. Unmatched junction bases numbered 4, after V lost 5 bases and J lost 9 bases. CDR3 region: CATSAGQGEQKLFF. The CDR3 DNA reads TGTGCCACCAGTGCGGGACAGGGGGAACAAAAACTGTTTTTT.

This sequence joins TRBV30 and TRBJ2-2, with D maybe TRBD2 (6 bases). This CDR3 region has 16 residues. V shed 1 base and J shed 4 bases, with 16 bases lying between them. Germline V lookup: CDR1 GTSNPN, CDR2 SVGIG (reference sequence). CDR3: CAWSAEVARGTGELFF. CDR3 DNA: TGTGCCTGGAGTGCGGAGGTGGCGCGGGGCACCGGGGAGCTGTTTTTT.

The J gene is TRBJ1-1, the V gene TRBV29-1; 10 bases line up with TRBD1. Germline V CDR1 and CDR2: SQVTM, ANQGSEA. This CDR3 is 15 amino acids long. The J segment lost 3 bases and the V segment lost 7 bases, leaving 11 bases of the junction unmatched. CDR3 DNA: TGCAGCGGGGACAGGGGAGCAGGAGTTGACACTGAAGCTTTCTTT. Translated, it gives CSGDRGAGVDTEAFF.

The V gene is TRBV7-9, the J gene TRBJ2-1, with 16 bases aligning to TRBD2. The junction had 11 bases not matched to a gene; V was cut back by 3 bases and J by 6 bases. Germline V CDR1 and CDR2: SEHNR, FQNEAQ (reference sequence). This CDR3 has 19 amino acids. The CDR3 spells CASSFLPPGTSGRVNEQFF. CDR3 coding DNA: TGTGCCAGCAGCTTCCTCCCGCCGGGGACTAGCGGGAGGGTCAATGAGCAGTTCTTC.

This chain links TRBV7-2 with TRBJ2-7; 7 nucleotides agree with TRBD2. V gave up 0 bases and J gave up 3 bases; unmatched junction bases: 2. Germline lookup yields CDR1 SGHTA and CDR2 FQGNSA. This CDR3 is built from 14 residues. The CDR3 spells CASSLAGLVYEQYV. CDR3 in DNA: TGTGCCAGCAGCTTAGCTGGACTAGTCTACGAGCAGTACGTC.

The V and J genes are TRBV9 and TRBJ1-6, with D possibly matching TRBD1 (6 bases). This CDR3 spans 17 amino acids. The V end lost 3 bases, the J end lost 2 bases, and 15 bases lay between the germline ends. The germline V gene has CDR1 SGDLS and CDR2 YYNGEE. CDR3 nucleotides: TGTGCCAGCAGCGGGGCGGGGGGCGCGACCTATAATTCACCCCTCCACTTT. This translates into CASSGAGGATYNSPLHF. Full variable domain (rest looked up from reference TRBV9 and TRBJ1-6): DSGVTQTPKHLITATGQRVTLRCSPRSGDLSVYWYQQSLDQGLQFLIQYYNGEERAKGNILERFSAQQFPDLHSELNLSSLELGDSALYFCASSGAGGATYNSPLHFGNGTRLTVT.

This chain connects TRBV9 to TRBJ2-3; 10 nucleotides agree with TRBD2. Germline CDR1 is SGDLS and CDR2 is YYNGEE. V was clipped by 3 bases and J by 1 base; unmatched bases: 5. CDR3 size: 16 residues. CDR3 nucleotides: TGTGCCAGCAGCGCCGCCGGGACTAGCGGCACAGATACGCAGTATTTT. Encoded protein: CASSAAGTSGTDTQYF.

This chain links TRBV7-6 with TRBJ1-3; 7 bases align to TRBD1. CDR3 length: 15 amino acids. Germline V gives CDR1 SGHVS, CDR2 FNYEAQ. The J segment lost 0 bases and the V segment lost 5 bases, leaving 4 bases of the junction unmatched. This CDR3 is CASSLRGPSGNTIYF. DNA for the CDR3: TGTGCCAGCAGCCTAAGGGGGCCCTCTGGAAACACCATATATTTT. The full variable domain, with the rest looked up from reference TRBV7-6 and TRBJ1-3, is GAGVSQSPRYKVTKRGQDVALRCDPISGHVSLYWYRQALGQGPEFLTYFNYEAQQDKSGLPNDRFSAERPEGSISTLTIQRTEQRDSAMYRCASSLRGPSGNTIYFGEGSWLTVV.

A few counts support this clone. Here the CDR3 DNA reads TGTGCCTGGAGTGTATACATCAGGGGGAACACTGAAGCTTTCTTT. Protein: CAWSVYIRGNTEAFF. The chain uses TRBV30 and TRBJ1-1, with D possibly matching TRBD1 (6 bases). CDR1 and CDR2 (germline): GTSNPN, SVGIG (reference sequence). The CDR3 contains 15 residues. Trimming left V 0 bases short and J 1 base short, with 12 bases between.

The chain combines TRBV13 with TRBJ2-1; D might be TRBD2 (5 bases). The CDR3 covers 13 residues. Trimming cost V 1 base and J 10 bases, with 11 bases left between them. CDR1 and CDR2 (germline): PRHDT, FYEKMQ (reference sequence). The CDR3, as DNA: TGTGCCAGCAGCTTAGTTCTAGCAAACGAGCAGTTCTTC. This gives the protein CASSLVLANEQFF.

This chain joins TRBV5-1 and TRBJ2-3; 8 nucleotides agree with TRBD2. The V gene's germline CDR1 is SGHRS and CDR2 YFSETQ. This CDR3 region has 16 residues. Unmatched junction bases numbered 7, after V lost 0 bases and J lost 4 bases. The CDR3 here is CASSLVPGGTPDTQYF. The CDR3 DNA follows: TGCGCCAGCAGCTTGGTACCGGGAGGGACCCCAGATACGCAGTATTTT.

The genes are TRBV2 and TRBJ2-3; perhaps TRBD2 as D (6 bases). Germline CDR1 is SNHLY and CDR2 is FYNNEI. With 6 bases removed from V and 0 bases from J, the gap between germline ends came to 13 bases. The CDR3 covers 15 residues. CDR3 protein: CASRVLASSTDTQYF. CDR3 DNA: TGTGCCAGCAGAGTTCTAGCGAGCAGCACAGATACGCAGTATTTT.

The chain couples TRBV10-3 to TRBJ1-5; D is unclear. With 0 bases removed from V and 4 bases from J, the gap between germline ends came to 4 bases. This CDR3 is built from 13 residues. CDR1 is ENHRY and CDR2 is SYGVKD in the germline V gene. This CDR3 reads CAISESANQPQHF. The CDR3 DNA is TGTGCCATCAGTGAGTCGGCAAATCAGCCCCAGCATTTT.

The chain couples TRBV27 to TRBJ1-4, with no clear D. Germline-derived CDR1 and CDR2 are MNHEY and SMNVEV (reference sequence). The CDR3 has 14 residues. Trimming cost V 3 bases and J 1 base, with 6 bases left between them. Here the CDR3 DNA reads TGTGCCAGCAGTTTGCGGCGAACTAATGAAAAACTGTTTTTT. It yields the protein CASSLRRTNEKLFF.

This chain uses TRBV9 with TRBJ1-2; D may be TRBD1 (6 bases). The V and J ends lost 3 bases and 0 bases respectively, with 12 bases between them. The germline V gene encodes CDR1 SGDLS and CDR2 YYNGEE. The CDR3 is made up of 15 amino acids. CDR3 in amino acids: CASSAAGATNYGYTF. CDR3 sequence (DNA): TGTGCCAGCAGCGCGGCAGGGGCGACTAACTATGGCTACACCTTC.

The CDR3 DNA is TGTGCCACCAGCAGGGGACAGGGGGACGCACCCCTCCACTTT. Its protein product is CATSRGQGDAPLHF. This sequence joins TRBV15 and TRBJ1-6; 11 positions match TRBD1. Trimming cost V 3 bases and J 11 bases; bases outside gene matches: 3. CDR1 is LNHNV, CDR2 YYDKDF, per germline (reference sequence). The CDR3 is made up of 14 amino acids.

This chain connects TRBV7-3 to TRBJ2-2; 7 bases map to TRBD1. The CDR3 has 15 residues. Germline CDR1 and CDR2: SGHTA and FQGTGA. J was trimmed by 4 bases and V by 5 bases; bases with no gene match: 7. The chain's CDR3 is CASSVGGVGTGELFF. The CDR3 nucleotides are TGTGCCAGCAGCGTAGGGGGCGTCGGCACCGGGGAGCTGTTTTTT.

J is TRBJ2-1 and V is TRBV12-3 or TRBV12-4; possibly TRBD2 for D (6 bases). The CDR3 spans 13 residues. Trimming stripped 7 bases from V and 10 bases from J, with 17 bases between. The CDR3 region is CASTLMRDGEQFF. The CDR3 coding sequence is TGTGCCAGCACCTTAATGCGGGATGGGGAGCAGTTCTTC.

The chain employs TRBV5-6 and TRBJ1-4, with 10 positions matching TRBD1. Per germline, CDR1 SGHDT and CDR2 YYEEEE. CDR3 length equals 13 residues. The V and J ends lost 6 bases and 8 bases, in that order; junction bases with no gene match: 4. The CDR3 bases are TGTGCCAGCAACGACAGGGGGCGGGAAAAACTGTTTTTT. Its translation is CASNDRGREKLFF.

The rearrangement uses TRBV19 and TRBJ1-5, with 9 positions matching TRBD1. J lost 3 bases, V lost 5 bases, and 5 bases had no gene match. The CDR3 is made up of 15 amino acids. Looked up from germline, CDR1 is LNHDA and CDR2 is SQIVND (reference sequence). The CDR3 loop is CASSLGQGINQPQHF. In nucleotides, the CDR3 is TGTGCCAGTAGTCTGGGACAGGGAATCAATCAGCCCCAGCATTTT.

This rearrangement joins TRBV7-2 to TRBJ2-5; maybe TRBD1 (5 bases). Germline lookup yields CDR1 SGHTA and CDR2 FQGNSA. The CDR3 length is 13 residues. Trimming cost V 1 base and J 2 bases, with 5 bases left between them. Written as DNA, the CDR3 is TGTGCCAGCAGCTTAGACAGGCAAGAGACCCAGTACTTC. Residues: CASSLDRQETQYF.

The V and J genes are TRBV6-1 and TRBJ1-1; no reliable D call. Between the trimmed V and J ends, which lost 3 bases and 1 base, there was a span of 9 bases. CDR1 is MNHNS, CDR2 SASEGT, per germline. The CDR3 sequence is 14 residues long. CDR3 coding DNA: TGTGCCAGCAGTGATCGGAGCAAGAACACTGAAGCTTTCTTT. Its translation is CASSDRSKNTEAFF.